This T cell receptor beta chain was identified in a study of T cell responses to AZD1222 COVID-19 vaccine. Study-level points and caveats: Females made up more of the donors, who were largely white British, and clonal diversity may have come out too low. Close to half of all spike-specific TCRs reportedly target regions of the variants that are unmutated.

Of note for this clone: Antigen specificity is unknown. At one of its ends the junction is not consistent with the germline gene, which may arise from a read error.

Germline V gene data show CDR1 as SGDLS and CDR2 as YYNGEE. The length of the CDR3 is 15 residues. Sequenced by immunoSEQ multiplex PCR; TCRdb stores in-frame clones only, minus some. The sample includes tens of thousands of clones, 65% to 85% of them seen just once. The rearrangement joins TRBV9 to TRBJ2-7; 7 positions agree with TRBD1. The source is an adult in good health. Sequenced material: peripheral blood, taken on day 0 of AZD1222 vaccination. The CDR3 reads CAGSVEGTDSYEQYF. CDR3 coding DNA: TGTGCCGGCAGCGTAGAGGGGACAGACTCCTACGAGCAGTACTTC. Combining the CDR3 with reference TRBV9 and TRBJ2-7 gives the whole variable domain DSGVTQTPKHLITATGQRVTLRCSPRSGDLSVYWYQQSLDQGLQFLIQYYNGEERAKGNILERFSAQQFPDLHSELNLSSLELGDSALYFCAGSVEGTDSYEQYFGPGTRLTVT.